What follows is one TCR beta chain and its context. Its antigen is undetermined. This record comes from a study of CD4 T cells in relation to SARS-CoV-2 and coronaviruses. Whole-study context: A couple of subjects were Hispanic; patients were fewer than 10 males and a few females.

Profiled with immunoSEQ multiplex PCR; TCRdb holds only in-frame clones, not every one. The sample shows 35,000 to 40,000 clones, approximately 88% of them seen only once. General study results and limits: Each donor contributed either pre-pandemic or post-infection samples, not both.

Germline trimming cut 4 bases from V and 0 bases from J; bases unmatched to any gene: 7. This CDR3 contains 17 residues. CDR1 is SGHTA, CDR2 FQGNSA, per germline. Sequencing input: memory CD4+ T cells from PBMCs. The receptor was derived from an adult with COVID-19. This chain connects TRBV7-2 to TRBJ1-1; 11 bases are shared with TRBD1. The CDR3 spells CASSWGQGVGMNTEAFF. CDR3 DNA sequence: TGTGCCAGCAGCTGGGGACAGGGGGTGGGAATGAACACTGAAGCTTTCTTT.